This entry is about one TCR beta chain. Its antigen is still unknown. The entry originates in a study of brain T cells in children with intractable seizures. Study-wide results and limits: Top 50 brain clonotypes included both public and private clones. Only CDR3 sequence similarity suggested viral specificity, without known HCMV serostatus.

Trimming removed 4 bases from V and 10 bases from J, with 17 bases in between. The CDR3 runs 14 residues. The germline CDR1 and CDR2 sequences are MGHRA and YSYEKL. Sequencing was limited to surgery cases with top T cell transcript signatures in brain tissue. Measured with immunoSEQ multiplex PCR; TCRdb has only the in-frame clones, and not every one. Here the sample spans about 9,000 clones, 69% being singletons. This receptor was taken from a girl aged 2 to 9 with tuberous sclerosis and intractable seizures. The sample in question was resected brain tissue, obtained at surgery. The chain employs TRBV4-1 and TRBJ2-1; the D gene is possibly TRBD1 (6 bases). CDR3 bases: TGCGCCAGCAGCCCCAATGAACAGGGTAGGGAGCAGTTCTTC. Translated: CASSPNEQGREQFF.